This T cell receptor (beta chain) came from a study of CD8+ T cells in alopecia areata. General observations from the study: Higher clonality and more expanded CD8+ clones appeared in lesional than normal scalp. In patients, TCRs were shared less clearly than in mice, and HLA may possibly be involved. Scalp specimens additionally yield sequences from normal skin's resident alphabeta T cells.

Individuals with alopecia areata gave both lesional scalp punch biopsies and peripheral blood for collection. V gave up 3 bases and J gave up 5 bases, with 17 bases separating them. Germline lookup yields CDR1 SEHNR and CDR2 FQNEAQ (reference sequence). The CDR3 loop spans 16 amino acids. This clone was seen only a few times. The antigen remains unidentified. RNA extraction was followed by reverse transcription into cDNA, which acted as the sequencing template. TCRdb's table, derived via immunoSEQ multiplex PCR, lists solely in-frame clones and lacks some. The sample yields 65,000 to 95,000 clones, 51% seen once.

This chain joins TRBV7-9 and TRBJ2-1; D is undetermined. This TCR was sampled from a human donor with alopecia areata. What was sequenced was NKG2D-high CD8+ T cells sorted from blood. CDR3: CASSFSPRTADNEQFF. The CDR3 DNA sequence: TGTGCCAGCAGCTTCTCCCCCCGGACGGCTGACAATGAGCAGTTCTTC.